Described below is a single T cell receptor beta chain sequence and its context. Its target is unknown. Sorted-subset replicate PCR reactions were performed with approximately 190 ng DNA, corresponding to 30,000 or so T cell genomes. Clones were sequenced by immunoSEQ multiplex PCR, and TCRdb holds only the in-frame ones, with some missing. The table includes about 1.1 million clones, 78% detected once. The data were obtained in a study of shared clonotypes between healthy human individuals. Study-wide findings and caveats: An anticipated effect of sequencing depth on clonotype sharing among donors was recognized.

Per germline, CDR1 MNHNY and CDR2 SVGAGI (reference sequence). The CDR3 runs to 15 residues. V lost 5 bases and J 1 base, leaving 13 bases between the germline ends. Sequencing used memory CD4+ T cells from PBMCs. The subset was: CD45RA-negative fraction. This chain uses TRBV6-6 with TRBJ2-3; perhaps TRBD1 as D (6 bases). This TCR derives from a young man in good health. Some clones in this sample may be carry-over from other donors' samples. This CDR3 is CASSTGLGGTDTQYF. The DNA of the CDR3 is TGTGCCAGCAGTACAGGGCTGGGGGGCACAGATACGCAGTATTTT.